Below are 17 T cell receptor beta chains sequenced from a single sample in a study of T-cell reconstitution after alpha-beta-depleted transplantation in children. Preparing the TCRbeta library involved the use of unique molecular identifiers. Using its own MiXCR run on the PCR reads, TCRdb lists one record per CDR3 protein. The sample has hundreds of thousands of distinct CDR3 sequences, roughly 13% seen once. This sample comprised PBMCs, obtained before TCRalphabeta/CD19-depleted stem cell transplant. These TCRs come from a girl aged 2 to 10 with congenital amegakaryocytic thrombocytopenia, due to receive a stem cell transplant.

This clonotype was seen many times. The chain is built from TRBV5-1 and TRBJ2-7, with TRBD1 matching over 7 bases. In germline, CDR1 is SGHRS, CDR2 YFSETQ. J lost 0 bases, V lost 4 bases, and 4 bases had no gene match. This CDR3 comprises 14 residues. The DNA of the CDR3 is TGCGCCAGCAGCAGGACAGGTATCTCCTACGAGCAGTACTTC. Translating gives CASSRTGISYEQYF.

The chain combines TRBV12-3 or TRBV12-4 with TRBJ1-4; no reliable D call. The CDR3 runs to 12 residues. V lost 7 bases and J 8 bases, leaving 11 bases between the germline ends. The CDR3 reads CASNQQGEKLFF. The CDR3, as DNA: TGTGCCAGCAACCAACAAGGGGAAAAACTGTTTTTT.

The DNA for the CDR3 is TGTGCCAGCAGCTCCCGGGACCCAAACTCCAATGAGCAGTTCTTC. The encoded protein is CASSSRDPNSNEQFF. The gene calls are TRBV7-9 and TRBJ2-1; the D call may be TRBD1 or TRBD2 (5 bases each). V lost 4 bases and J 6 bases, leaving 16 bases between the germline ends. CDR1 and CDR2 (germline): SEHNR, FQNEAQ (reference sequence). The CDR3 runs to 15 residues. The whole variable domain, filled in from reference TRBV7-9 and TRBJ2-1, reads DTGVSQNPRHKITKRGQNVTFRCDPISEHNRLYWYRQTLGQGPEFLTYFQNEAQLEKSRLLSDRFSAERPKGSFSTLEIQRTEQGDSAMYLCASSSRDPNSNEQFFGPGTRLTVL.

The sample holds many counts of this clonotype. This chain joins TRBV12-3 or TRBV12-4 and TRBJ1-5, with a tentative D call TRBD1 (6 bases). V dropped 3 bases and J dropped 5 bases, with 11 bases sitting between them. This CDR3 spans 14 amino acids. CDR3 region: CASSFHRVDQPQHF. CDR3 bases: TGTGCCAGCAGTTTCCACAGGGTAGATCAGCCCCAGCATTTT.

As regards this clonotype: This sequence may be a read error, since a much larger clone differs from it by one base. The chain joins TRBV20-1 to TRBJ2-1; unclear D gene. Germline V lookup: CDR1 DFQATT, CDR2 SNEGSKA (reference sequence). The CDR3 runs 15 residues. The CDR3: CSARNGVRITAEQSF. For the CDR3, the DNA is TGCAGTGCTAGAAATGGAGTTCGGATTACAGCTGAGCAGTCCTTC.

In this sample, this clonotype turned up many times. V is TRBV20-1 and J is TRBJ2-7; 8 nucleotides agree with TRBD1. The germline V gene has CDR1 DFQATT and CDR2 SNEGSKA (reference sequence). This CDR3 region has 13 residues. Trimming removed 5 bases from V and 2 bases from J; junction bases left unmatched: 5. Here the CDR3 reads CSALDRVTYEQYF. CDR3 bases: TGCAGTGCTCTGGACAGGGTAACCTACGAGCAGTACTTC.

Only a few counts were recorded for this clonotype. This chain links TRBV11-2 with TRBJ2-2; D ambiguous. The CDR3 totals 14 residues. Deletions cut 5 bases from V and 6 bases from J, with 13 bases between. From germline, CDR1 is SGHAT and CDR2 FQNNGV. CDR3 sequence reads: CASSPKTPSGELFF. CDR3 DNA sequence: TGTGCCAGCAGCCCAAAAACTCCCTCCGGGGAGCTGTTTTTT.

This clonotype was observed many times. This sequence joins TRBV12-3 or TRBV12-4 and TRBJ2-1; D possibly matches TRBD1 or TRBD2 (5 bases each). Trimming stripped 3 bases from V and 2 bases from J, with 14 bases between. This CDR3 has 16 residues. This CDR3 reads CASSLGIGTAYNEQFF. As DNA, the CDR3 is TGTGCCAGCAGTTTGGGAATCGGGACCGCCTACAATGAGCAGTTCTTC.

The rearrangement joins TRBV29-1 to TRBJ2-7, with TRBD1 identical over 9 bases. The V gene's germline CDR1 is SQVTM and CDR2 ANQGSEA. With V trimmed by 5 bases and J by 12 bases, 8 bases remained unmatched. The CDR3 spans 11 residues. DNA for the CDR3: TGCAGCGTTAGCCTCCGGGACAGGGCGTACTTC. It translates to CSVSLRDRAYF.

The chain couples TRBV20-1 to TRBJ2-3; D possibly corresponds to TRBD2 (6 bases). The CDR3 has 18 amino acids. Germline assignment: CDR1 DFQATT and CDR2 SNEGSKA (reference sequence). V was cut by 1 base and J by 3 bases, with 23 bases left in between. The CDR3 protein is CSARVVKGGTSLTDTQYF. Here the CDR3 DNA reads TGCAGTGCTAGAGTGGTGAAGGGCGGGACCTCGCTGACAGATACGCAGTATTTT.

This clonotype was recorded at least ten times. The chain recombines TRBV27 with TRBJ1-5; D is ambiguous. V was shortened by 2 bases and J by 4 bases, with 12 bases between the two germline ends. This CDR3 is 15 amino acids long. Per germline, CDR1 MNHEY and CDR2 SMNVEV (reference sequence). CDR3 sequence (DNA): TGTGCCAGCAGTTTAAGGCCTGCCGATAATCAGCCCCAGCATTTT. This gives the protein CASSLRPADNQPQHF.

The rearrangement uses TRBV6-5 and TRBJ2-1; 10 bases line up with TRBD2. This CDR3 is 18 amino acids long. From germline, CDR1 is MNHEY and CDR2 SVGAGI. The V segment lost 0 bases and the J segment 6 bases; nucleotides outside the gene matches: 11. This CDR3 reads CASSYSVGRAGGLNEQFF. CDR3 sequence (DNA): TGTGCCAGCAGTTACTCAGTTGGGCGAGCGGGAGGGCTCAATGAGCAGTTCTTC.

This clonotype was seen ten or more times. V gene TRBV6-1 combines with J gene TRBJ2-1, with TRBD1 matching over 10 bases. J gave up 8 bases and V 6 bases, and 7 bases lay outside the gene matches. The CDR3 runs to 14 residues. Germline loops: CDR1 MNHNS, CDR2 SASEGT. The CDR3 nucleotides read TGTGCCAGCAGACCGGGACAGGGGTCAGATGAGCAGTTCTTC. It translates to CASRPGQGSDEQFF.

This rearrangement joins TRBV5-1 to TRBJ2-7, with a weak D call TRBD1 (6 bases). Trimming took 3 bases from V and 4 from J, leaving 11 bases between them. The germline V gene has CDR1 SGHRS and CDR2 YFSETQ. The CDR3 is made up of 13 amino acids. The CDR3 region has the DNA TGCGCCAGCAGCTGGGACATGGCTTACGAGCAGTACTTC. Translated: CASSWDMAYEQYF.

This clonotype has only a few counts. The CDR3, as DNA: TGCGCCAGCAGCGCCAGGAGCCTGGGGGAGCTGTTTTTT. It codes for CASSARSLGELFF. The V call is TRBV4-1, the J call TRBJ2-2; D not resolved. The CDR3 loop spans 13 amino acids. With 5 bases removed from V and 8 bases from J, the gap between germline ends came to 12 bases. CDR1 is MGHRA and CDR2 is YSYEKL in the germline V gene.

At least ten counts were recorded for this clonotype. The chain has TRBV20-1 and TRBJ2-1; D gene ambiguous. Germline CDR1 DFQATT, CDR2 SNEGSKA (reference sequence). V lost 1 base to trimming and J lost 7 bases, with 14 bases between them. The length of the CDR3 is 14 residues. This chain's CDR3 is CSARAGRSLNEQFF. In DNA, the CDR3 is TGCAGTGCTAGAGCGGGTCGAAGCTTAAATGAGCAGTTCTTC.

The CDR3 reads CASSLSRMRGTDTQYF. The CDR3 DNA is TGTGCCAGCAGCTTATCTCGGATGAGGGGCACAGATACGCAGTATTTT. The chain recombines TRBV7-6 with TRBJ2-3; D is perhaps TRBD2 (5 bases). The CDR3 loop spans 16 amino acids. The ends were cut back, 2 bases at V and 1 base at J, with 13 bases in the middle. In germline, CDR1 is SGHVS, CDR2 FNYEAQ.